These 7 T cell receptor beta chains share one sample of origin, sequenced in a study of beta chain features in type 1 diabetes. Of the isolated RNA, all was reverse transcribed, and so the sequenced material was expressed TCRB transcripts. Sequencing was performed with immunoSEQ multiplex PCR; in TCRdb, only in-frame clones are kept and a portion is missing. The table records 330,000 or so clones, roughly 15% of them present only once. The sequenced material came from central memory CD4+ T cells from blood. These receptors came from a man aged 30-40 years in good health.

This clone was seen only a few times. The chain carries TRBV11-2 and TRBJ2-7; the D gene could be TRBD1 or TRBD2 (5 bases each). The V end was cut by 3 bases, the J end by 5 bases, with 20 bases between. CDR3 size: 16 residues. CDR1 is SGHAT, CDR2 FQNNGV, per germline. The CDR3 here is CASSLTRGRVINEQYF. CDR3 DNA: TGTGCCAGCAGCTTGACTCGGGGCAGGGTGATTAACGAGCAGTACTTC.

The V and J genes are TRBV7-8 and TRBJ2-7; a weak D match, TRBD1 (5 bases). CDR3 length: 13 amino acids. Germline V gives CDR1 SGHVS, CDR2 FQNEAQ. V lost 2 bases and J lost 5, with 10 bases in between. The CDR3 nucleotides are TGTGCCAGCAGCTTAATAGGCAGGGACGAGCAGTACTTC. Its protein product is CASSLIGRDEQYF. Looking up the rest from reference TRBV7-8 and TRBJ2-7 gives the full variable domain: GAGVSQSPRYKVAKRGQDVALRCDPISGHVSLFWYQQALGQGPEFLTYFQNEAQLDKSGLPSDRFFAERPEGSVSTLKIQRTQQEDSAVYLCASSLIGRDEQYFGPGTRLTVT.

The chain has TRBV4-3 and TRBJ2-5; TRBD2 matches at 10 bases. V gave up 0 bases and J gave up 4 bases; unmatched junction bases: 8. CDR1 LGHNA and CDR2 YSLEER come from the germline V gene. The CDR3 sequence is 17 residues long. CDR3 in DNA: TGCGCCAGCAGCCAAGATTTCGAGCGGGGGGGTATAGAGACCCAGTACTTC. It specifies CASSQDFERGGIETQYF.

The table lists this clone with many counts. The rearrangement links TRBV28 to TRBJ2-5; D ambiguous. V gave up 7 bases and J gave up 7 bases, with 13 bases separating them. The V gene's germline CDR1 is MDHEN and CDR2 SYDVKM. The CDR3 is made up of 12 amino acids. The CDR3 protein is CASMDPGRTQYF. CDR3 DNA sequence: TGTGCCAGCATGGACCCCGGAAGGACCCAGTACTTC.

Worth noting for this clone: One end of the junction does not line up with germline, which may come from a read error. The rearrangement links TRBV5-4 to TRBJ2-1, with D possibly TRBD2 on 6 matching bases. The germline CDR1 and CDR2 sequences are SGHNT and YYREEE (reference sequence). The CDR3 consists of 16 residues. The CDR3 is CASSPRAGGDYNEQFF. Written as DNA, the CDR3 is TGCGCCAGCAGCCCACGTGCTGGCGGGGACTACAATGAGCAGTTCTTC.

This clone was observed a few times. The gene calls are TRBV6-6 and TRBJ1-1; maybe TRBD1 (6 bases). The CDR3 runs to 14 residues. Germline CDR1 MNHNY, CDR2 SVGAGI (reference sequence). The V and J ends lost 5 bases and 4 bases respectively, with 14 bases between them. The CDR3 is CASSKLTGTTEAFF. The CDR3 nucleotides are TGTGCCAGCAGTAAACTAACAGGGACCACTGAAGCTTTCTTT.

The CDR3 region has the DNA TGTGCCAGTAGTGTAACCGGCCAGGGCTTCTCTCGCTCCTACAATGAGCAGTTCTTC. Amino acid sequence: CASSVTGQGFSRSYNEQFF. The J gene is TRBJ2-1, the V gene TRBV19; tentative D call: TRBD1 (5 bases). Looked up from germline, CDR1 is LNHDA and CDR2 is SQIVND (reference sequence). Trimming pared 5 bases from V and 0 bases from J, leaving 23 bases between. The CDR3 extends over 19 amino acids.